Below are 29 T cell receptor beta chains sequenced from a single sample in a study of response to subunit inactivated influenza vaccine. One entry per CDR3 protein results from TCRdb running MiXCR on the RT-PCR reads. This table holds 500,000 or so distinct CDR3 sequences, approximately 16% found once. Specimen: CD4+ T cells sorted from PBMCs, collected less than 30 months after vaccination. The source of these receptors is a man between 45 and 75 years old who received an inactivated influenza vaccine.

The chain couples TRBV3-1 to TRBJ1-6; D is ambiguous. V lost 4 bases and J lost 7, with 11 bases in between. CDR3 length: 14 amino acids. Germline loops: CDR1 LGHDT, CDR2 YNNKEL (reference sequence). This chain's CDR3 is CASSLSGENSPLHF. The CDR3 DNA reads as TGTGCCAGCAGCCTGTCTGGGGAAAATTCACCCCTCCACTTT.

This clonotype has a handful of counts. The rearrangement uses TRBV20-1 and TRBJ1-5, with TRBD1 as a possible D gene (5 bases). CDR1 and CDR2 (germline): DFQATT, SNEGSKA (reference sequence). The ends were cut back, 3 bases at V and 2 bases at J, with 11 bases in the middle. The CDR3 runs to 14 residues. This CDR3 reads CSASSGPRNQPQHF. The CDR3 nucleotides read TGCAGTGCTAGTTCAGGGCCGCGCAATCAGCCCCAGCATTTT.

This clonotype was detected only a few times. J is TRBJ2-7 and V is TRBV2; 9 positions agree with TRBD2. Germline V CDR1 and CDR2: SNHLY, FYNNEI. The CDR3 contains 14 residues. With 7 bases clipped from V and 5 bases from J, the junction kept 9 bases outside the gene matches. This chain's CDR3 is CASTLSGSFDEQYF. The CDR3 DNA reads TGTGCCAGCACCCTTAGCGGGAGTTTCGACGAGCAGTACTTC.

In its sample, this clonotype was seen a few times. The J gene is TRBJ2-1, the V gene TRBV5-1; no definite D call. V was cut by 1 base and J by 0 bases, with 11 bases left in between. There are 16 residues in the CDR3. Germline V CDR1 and CDR2: SGHRS, YFSETQ. This CDR3 reads CASSLLGMSSYNEQFF. The DNA of the CDR3 is TGCGCCAGCAGCTTGCTGGGAATGAGCTCCTACAATGAGCAGTTCTTC. Variable domain in full (rest from reference TRBV5-1 and TRBJ2-1): KAGVTQTPRYLIKTRGQQVTLSCSPISGHRSVSWYQQTPGQGLQFLFEYFSETQRNKGNFPGRFSGRQFSNSRSEMNVSTLELGDSALYLCASSLLGMSSYNEQFFGPGTRLTVL.

This rearrangement joins TRBV4-2 to TRBJ1-3; 9 bases fit TRBD1. This CDR3 has 16 residues. Germline CDR1 and CDR2: LGHNA and YNFKEQ. V lost 1 base and J lost 3; bases outside the gene matches: 4. CDR3 amino acids: CASSQVQDRGGNTIYF. As DNA, the CDR3 is TGTGCCAGCAGCCAAGTCCAGGACAGGGGTGGAAACACCATATATTTT.

This clonotype has a handful of counts. The chain carries TRBV5-5 and TRBJ2-7, with no clear D. V was trimmed by 0 bases and J by 3 bases, leaving 10 bases between them. The germline CDR1 and CDR2 sequences are SGHKS and YYEKEE (reference sequence). The length of the CDR3 is 14 residues. CDR3 bases: TGTGCCAGCAGCTTGGCCTGGAACATCTACGAGCAGTACTTC. Translating it yields CASSLAWNIYEQYF. The whole variable domain, remainder taken from reference TRBV5-5 and TRBJ2-7, is DAGVTQSPTHLIKTRGQQVTLRCSPISGHKSVSWYQQVLGQGPQFIFQYYEKEERGRGNFPDRFSARQFPNYSSELNVNALLLGDSALYLCASSLAWNIYEQYFGPGTRLTVT.

This rearrangement joins TRBV6-2 or TRBV6-3 to TRBJ2-3, with a weak D call TRBD2 (5 bases). CDR1 is MNHEY, CDR2 SVGEGT, per germline. The CDR3 length is 12 residues. V was cut by 7 bases and J by 10 bases, with 15 bases left in between. CDR3 loop: CASNKLGVAQYF. The CDR3, as DNA: TGTGCCAGCAACAAACTAGGTGTTGCGCAGTATTTT.

V and J are TRBV20-1 and TRBJ2-7; tentatively, D is TRBD1 or TRBD2 (5 bases each). With 3 bases removed from V and 5 bases from J, the gap between germline ends came to 17 bases. The CDR3 runs to 14 residues. Germline lookup yields CDR1 DFQATT and CDR2 SNEGSKA (reference sequence). DNA for the CDR3: TGCAGTGCTAGTCGCCCCCAAGGGACCCACGAGCAGTACTTC. Protein sequence: CSASRPQGTHEQYF.

The rearrangement uses TRBV5-1 and TRBJ1-4; TRBD1 aligns across 7 bases. With V trimmed by 2 bases and J by 1 base, 5 bases remained unmatched. CDR1 and CDR2 (germline): SGHRS, YFSETQ. The CDR3 contains 16 residues. The CDR3 spells CASSFTGVGTNEKLFF. In DNA form, the CDR3 reads TGCGCCAGCAGCTTTACAGGGGTCGGAACTAATGAAAAACTGTTTTTT.

In this sample, this clonotype turned up many times. The V and J genes are TRBV28 and TRBJ2-7; D is uncertain. The V and J ends lost 6 bases and 3 bases respectively, with 6 bases between them. The CDR3 is 11 amino acids. CDR1 is MDHEN and CDR2 is SYDVKM in the germline V gene. CDR3 DNA: TGTGCCAGCAGCTCCTTCTACGAGCAGTACTTC. Translating it yields CASSSFYEQYF.

The rearrangement links TRBV6-5 to TRBJ2-7; 7 bases match TRBD2. Germline CDR1 MNHEY, CDR2 SVGAGI. V lost 0 bases, J lost 5 bases, and 7 bases stayed unmatched. This CDR3 has 15 residues. The CDR3, as DNA: TGTGCCAGCAGTTACTCGTTGGCGGGGGTTGACGAGCAGTACTTC. Amino acids: CASSYSLAGVDEQYF.

This clonotype was seen ten or more times. This chain uses TRBV7-2 with TRBJ1-2; D is possibly TRBD1 (6 bases). This CDR3 region has 15 residues. Trimming removed 5 bases at V and 4 bases at J, with 17 bases between. Germline assignment: CDR1 SGHTA and CDR2 FQGNSA. The CDR3 DNA reads TGTGCCAGCAGCCCTCGGACAGATGGGGCCTATGGCTACACCTTC. It yields the protein CASSPRTDGAYGYTF.

This chain joins TRBV12-3 or TRBV12-4 and TRBJ2-4; no firm D call. The V end was cut by 5 bases, the J end by 3 bases, with 14 bases between. The CDR3 covers 15 residues. In DNA form, the CDR3 reads TGTGCCAGCAGTCCGCCCCCACGCGGCAAAAACATTCAGTACTTC. It translates to CASSPPPRGKNIQYF.

This clonotype was recorded at least ten times. The J gene is TRBJ2-7, the V gene TRBV10-3; the match to TRBD2 covers 7 bases. V dropped 6 bases and J dropped 0; count of bases not matched to a gene: 8. Germline V CDR1 and CDR2: ENHRY, SYGVKD. The CDR3 has 15 amino acids. CDR3 DNA sequence: TGTGCCATCAGCGGTGCGGGAGCATTCTCCTACGAGCAGTACTTC. Translated, it gives CAISGAGAFSYEQYF.

This CDR3 reads CATSKGGETQYF. The CDR3 nucleotides read TGTGCCACCAGCAAAGGAGGAGAGACCCAGTACTTC. The chain employs TRBV15 and TRBJ2-5, with D possibly TRBD2 on 5 matching bases. V lost 4 bases and J 4 bases, leaving 7 bases between the germline ends. Germline CDR1 and CDR2: LNHNV and YYDKDF (reference sequence). CDR3 length: 12 residues.

The table lists this clonotype with a few counts. V is TRBV6-1 and J is TRBJ1-5; D remains unclear. The CDR3 has 15 residues. V was pared by 7 bases and J by 4 bases, with 17 bases between. CDR1 is MNHNS, CDR2 SASEGT, per germline. The DNA of the CDR3 is TGTGCCAGCAAGGGAGGACCCCGGGTAAATCAGCCCCAGCATTTT. The encoded protein is CASKGGPRVNQPQHF.

There are many counts of this clonotype. The chain carries TRBV20-1 and TRBJ2-3; no clear D gene. In germline, CDR1 is DFQATT, CDR2 SNEGSKA (reference sequence). Deletions cut 6 bases from V and 4 bases from J, with 14 bases between. The CDR3 runs to 13 residues. CDR3 bases: TGCAGTGCCCGACGGATGAACGCAGATACGCAGTATTTT. It is translated as CSARRMNADTQYF.

This clonotype occurred a few times. This chain links TRBV20-1 with TRBJ1-5, with 7 bases identical to TRBD1. Trimming removed 6 bases from V and 3 bases from J; junction bases left unmatched: 5. The CDR3 contains 13 residues. Germline CDR1 DFQATT, CDR2 SNEGSKA (reference sequence). In DNA form, the CDR3 reads TGCAGTGCAGGGACAGAAGTCAATCAGCCCCAGCATTTT. This sequence encodes CSAGTEVNQPQHF.

This clonotype was seen only a few times. This sequence joins TRBV29-1 and TRBJ2-3; 9 bases fit TRBD1. The CDR3 length is 16 residues. Germline V gives CDR1 SQVTM, CDR2 ANQGSEA. The V and J ends lost 1 base and 3 bases, in that order; junction bases with no gene match: 8. CDR3 coding DNA: TGCAGCGTTGAAGCCCGGGACAGGGAGGGTACAGATACGCAGTATTTT. Protein: CSVEARDREGTDTQYF.

This clonotype was counted between two and nine times. V is TRBV20-1 and J is TRBJ1-1, with D possibly TRBD1 on 5 matching bases. The V gene's germline CDR1 is DFQATT and CDR2 SNEGSKA (reference sequence). The germline V and J ends were trimmed by 5 bases and 2 bases, with 18 bases remaining between them. The CDR3 consists of 15 residues. The CDR3 nucleotides are TGCAGTGCTCCGAGGGGATCAAGAATTAACACTGAAGCTTTCTTT. It codes for CSAPRGSRINTEAFF.

This chain links TRBV12-3 or TRBV12-4 with TRBJ2-2; D not certain. The CDR3 spans 12 residues. V lost 7 bases to trimming and J lost 6 bases, with 9 bases between them. CDR3 sequence: CASTSGPGELFF. DNA of the CDR3: TGTGCCAGCACCTCGGGCCCCGGGGAGCTGTTTTTT.

This clonotype was picked up many times. This rearrangement joins TRBV20-1 to TRBJ2-7; D tentatively fits TRBD1 or TRBD2 (5 bases each). Germline-derived CDR1 and CDR2 are DFQATT and SNEGSKA (reference sequence). This CDR3 is built from 14 residues. V shed 3 bases and J shed 9 bases, with 21 bases lying between them. The CDR3 DNA follows: TGCAGTGCTAGGCCGACGGGACCAGCGCTATGGCAGTACTTC. It translates to CSARPTGPALWQYF.

This clonotype was counted a few times. The chain couples TRBV20-1 to TRBJ2-7; 9 positions match TRBD1. The CDR3 sequence is 14 residues long. CDR1 and CDR2 (germline): DFQATT, SNEGSKA (reference sequence). The ends lost 4 bases at V and 0 bases at J; junction bases unmatched: 4. As DNA, the CDR3 is TGCAGTGCTATTGGGACAGGGACCTCCTACGAGCAGTACTTC. It yields the protein CSAIGTGTSYEQYF.

The chain joins TRBV10-3 to TRBJ2-7; D gene ambiguous. Germline V lookup: CDR1 ENHRY, CDR2 SYGVKD. The CDR3 length is 14 residues. V gave up 10 bases and J gave up 0 bases, with 16 bases separating them. The DNA for the CDR3 is TGTGCCACAAGACCCCCTTCTAGCTCCTACGAGCAGTACTTC. Its translation: CATRPPSSSYEQYF.

This clonotype was observed a handful of times. The CDR3 region is CASSFGDSQETQYF. The CDR3 coding sequence is TGTGCCAGCTCCTTCGGGGACAGCCAAGAGACCCAGTACTTC. The chain employs TRBV12-3 or TRBV12-4 and TRBJ2-5, with TRBD1 matching over 7 bases. The CDR3 spans 14 residues. V gave up 8 bases and J gave up 1 base; unmatched junction bases: 7.

This clonotype occurred many times. The chain recombines TRBV7-8 with TRBJ2-7; D not certain. CDR3 length equals 13 residues. The ends were cut back, 1 base at V and 2 bases at J, with 6 bases in the middle. Germline V gene sequence: CDR1 SGHVS, CDR2 FQNEAQ. In nucleotides, the CDR3 is TGTGCCAGCAGCTTAGTTGAGCCCTACGAGCAGTACTTC. Amino acids: CASSLVEPYEQYF.

The chain joins TRBV5-1 to TRBJ2-7; D perhaps matches TRBD1 (5 bases). Germline CDR1 and CDR2: SGHRS and YFSETQ. The V end was cut by 0 bases, the J end by 0 bases, with 25 bases between. There are 20 residues in the CDR3. The CDR3 DNA reads TGCGCCAGCAGCTTGGGACCAAAAACACATGGGGCGGACCTCTCCTACGAGCAGTACTTC. Translation gives CASSLGPKTHGADLSYEQYF.

This clonotype has just a few counts. The chain couples TRBV19 to TRBJ2-1; D is unresolved. CDR1 is LNHDA and CDR2 is SQIVND in the germline V gene (reference sequence). This CDR3 region has 11 residues. Trimming shortened V by 3 bases and J by 6 bases, and 3 bases separated the two germline ends. CDR3 sequence: CASSIANEQFF. In nucleotides, the CDR3 is TGTGCCAGTAGTATTGCCAATGAGCAGTTCTTC.

The V call is TRBV5-6, the J call TRBJ2-5; 7 bases match TRBD1. Germline V gene lookup returns CDR1 SGHDT and CDR2 YYEEEE. The CDR3 length is 14 residues. The V gene end was trimmed by 4 bases and the J gene end by 2 bases; junction bases not matched to a gene: 5. The CDR3 DNA reads TGTGCCAGCAGCACCGGACAGGTACAAGAGACCCAGTACTTC. Translating gives CASSTGQVQETQYF.